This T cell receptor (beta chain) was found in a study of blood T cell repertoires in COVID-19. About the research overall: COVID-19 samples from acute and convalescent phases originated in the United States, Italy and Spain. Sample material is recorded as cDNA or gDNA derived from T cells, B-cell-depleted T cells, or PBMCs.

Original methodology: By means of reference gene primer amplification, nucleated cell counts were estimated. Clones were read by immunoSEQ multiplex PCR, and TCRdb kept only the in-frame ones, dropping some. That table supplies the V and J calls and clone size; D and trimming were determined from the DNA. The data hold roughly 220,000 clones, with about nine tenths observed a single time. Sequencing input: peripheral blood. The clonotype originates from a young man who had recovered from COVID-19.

CDR3 loop: CATSRDGSGGYNEQFF. In DNA form, the CDR3 reads TGTGCCACCAGCAGAGATGGTAGCGGGGGATACAATGAGCAGTTCTTC. The rearrangement links TRBV15 to TRBJ2-1; 9 bases align to TRBD2. CDR3 size: 16 residues. Germline CDR1 reads LNHNV; CDR2 reads YYDKDF (reference sequence). Losses at the gene ends were 0 bases for V and 4 bases for J; bases not matched to a gene: 4.